This TCR beta chain comes out of a study of blood T cell repertoires in COVID-19. As for the study in general: COVID-19 samples from acute and convalescent phases originated in the United States, Italy and Spain. T cells, B-cell-depleted T cells, or PBMCs supplied cDNA or gDNA.

As originally analysed: Amplification of reference gene primers provided the estimated nucleated cell counts. Generated by immunoSEQ multiplex PCR, the TCRdb table keeps only in-frame clones and is missing some. V and J calls and clone size are as listed in that table; D and trimming were resolved from the DNA. The sample has 130,000 to 150,000 clones; approximately 80% are singletons. This CDR3 contains 15 residues. CDR1 is SNHLY, CDR2 FYNNEI, per germline. J gave up 3 bases and V 6 bases, and 10 bases lay outside the gene matches. J is TRBJ1-1 and V is TRBV2, with 7 bases lining up with TRBD1. Sample: peripheral blood. The sequence derives from a man in his 60s with active or convalescent COVID-19. CDR3 coding DNA: TGTGCCAGCAGATCCGAGACAGGGATCCACACTGAAGCTTTCTTT. It yields the protein CASRSETGIHTEAFF.